A selection of T cell receptor beta chains follows, all from one sample in a study of shared clonotypes between healthy human individuals. Clones were read by immunoSEQ multiplex PCR, and TCRdb kept only the in-frame ones, dropping some. The sample contains some 1 million clones, under 80% of which appear only once. The sample taken for sequencing was memory CD4+ T cells sorted from blood. These TCRs come from a man between 18 and 29 years old in good health. The CDR3 runs from the conserved cysteine through the conserved F or W. Each record gives: D gene, clone size, V gene, J gene, CDR3 DNA, CDR3 protein. A D gene is named only where the DNA matches it firmly. Where a row states a size, it is once, few, many or the class of an expanded clone; other rows omit it.

d_call: .; clone_size: .; v_call: TRBV19; j_call: TRBJ2-6; cdr3_nt: TGTGCCAGTAGCCGCGGGGACTCTGGGGCCAACGTCCTGACTTTC; cdr3_aa: CASSRGDSGANVLTF
d_call: .; clone_size: .; v_call: TRBV19; j_call: TRBJ1-3; cdr3_nt: TGTGCCAGTAGTGTCACAGGGTCGGGAGGAAACACCATATATTTT; cdr3_aa: CASSVTGSGGNTIYF
d_call: .; clone_size: .; v_call: TRBV19; j_call: TRBJ1-2; cdr3_nt: TGTGCCAGTAGTAGAGCCGAGGGGGACACCTATGGCTACACCTTC; cdr3_aa: CASSRAEGDTYGYTF
d_call: .; clone_size: .; v_call: TRBV19; j_call: TRBJ2-7; cdr3_nt: TGTGCCAGTAGTCCCCTCGTCGCGGACACCTCCTACGAGCAGTACTTC; cdr3_aa: CASSPLVADTSYEQYF
d_call: .; clone_size: .; v_call: TRBV6-1; j_call: TRBJ2-7; cdr3_nt: TGTGCCAGCAGTGTTTCGGGGGTTGAGCAGTACTTC; cdr3_aa: CASSVSGVEQYF
d_call: .; clone_size: few; v_call: TRBV19; j_call: TRBJ1-2; cdr3_nt: TGTGCCAGTAGTATCGAGACAGTTTACACCTTC; cdr3_aa: CASSIETVYTF
d_call: .; clone_size: .; v_call: TRBV7-9; j_call: TRBJ2-3; cdr3_nt: TGTGCCAGCAGCCATACTAGTTCAGATACGCAGTATTTT; cdr3_aa: CASSHTSSDTQYF
d_call: .; clone_size: once; v_call: TRBV15; j_call: TRBJ2-2; cdr3_nt: TGTGCCACCAGCAGAGGGGTGAAGGGGGTGGTGAATCGGGACACCGGGGAGCTGTTTTTT; cdr3_aa: CATSRGVKGVVNRDTGELFF
d_call: .; clone_size: .; v_call: TRBV5-4; j_call: TRBJ2-1; cdr3_nt: TGTGCCAGCAGCTTAACGCCAGCTGAGCAGTTCTTC; cdr3_aa: CASSLTPAEQFF
d_call: .; clone_size: .; v_call: TRBV5-6; j_call: TRBJ1-1; cdr3_nt: TGTGCCAGCAGCTCCCTTCGTATTGAAGCTTTCTTT; cdr3_aa: CASSSLRIEAFF
d_call: TRBD1; clone_size: once; v_call: TRBV28; j_call: TRBJ1-5; cdr3_nt: TGTGCCAGCAAAGGACAGGTATACAATCAGCCCCAGCATTTT; cdr3_aa: CASKGQVYNQPQHF
d_call: TRBD1; clone_size: few; v_call: TRBV5-1; j_call: TRBJ2-2; cdr3_nt: TGCGCCAGCAGAGAGACCGGGACAGTGAACACCGGGGAGCTGTTTTTT; cdr3_aa: CASRETGTVNTGELFF
d_call: .; clone_size: few; v_call: TRBV5-1; j_call: TRBJ1-2; cdr3_nt: TGCGCCAGCAGCCCGAATTTCCAGGGAGGCGGCTACACCTTC; cdr3_aa: CASSPNFQGGGYTF
d_call: .; clone_size: .; v_call: TRBV12-2; j_call: TRBJ2-7; cdr3_nt: TGTGCAAGTCGCTTAGCGAGGGGACACGGGACACGCGAGCAGTACTTC; cdr3_aa: CASRLARGHGTREQYF
d_call: .; clone_size: .; v_call: TRBV7-9; j_call: TRBJ1-4; cdr3_nt: TGTGCCAGCACCCGGGGTGATGAAAAACTGTTTTTT; cdr3_aa: CASTRGDEKLFF
d_call: .; clone_size: .; v_call: TRBV4-3; j_call: TRBJ2-5; cdr3_nt: TGCGCCAGCAGCCAAGAAAGGGATCAGGGCCAAGAGACCCAGTACTTC; cdr3_aa: CASSQERDQGQETQYF
d_call: .; clone_size: .; v_call: TRBV19; j_call: TRBJ1-6; cdr3_nt: TGTGCCAGTAGTATAGCCGTCCCGGTCGGTTCACCCCTCCACTTT; cdr3_aa: CASSIAVPVGSPLHF
d_call: TRBD2; clone_size: few; v_call: TRBV27; j_call: TRBJ2-1; cdr3_nt: TGTGCCAGCAGTTTGGGACTAGCGGGAGTTAATGAGCAGTTCTTC; cdr3_aa: CASSLGLAGVNEQFF
d_call: .; clone_size: .; v_call: TRBV23-1; j_call: TRBJ2-7; cdr3_nt: TGCGCCAGCAGTCAGGGTGAGACTTTGATGGACGAGCAGTACTTC; cdr3_aa: CASSQGETLMDEQYF
d_call: TRBD2; clone_size: many; v_call: TRBV5-6; j_call: TRBJ2-2; cdr3_nt: TGTGCCAGCAGCTTGTTCGGTAGCGGGGGACTCACCGGGGAGCTGTTTTTT; cdr3_aa: CASSLFGSGGLTGELFF
d_call: .; clone_size: .; v_call: TRBV30; j_call: TRBJ2-7; cdr3_nt: TGTGCCTGGAGTGCATTCAATTCCTACGAGCAGTACTTC; cdr3_aa: CAWSAFNSYEQYF
d_call: TRBD1; clone_size: .; v_call: TRBV19; j_call: TRBJ1-2; cdr3_nt: TGTGCCAGTACCCTACCGGGACAGCACTATGGCTACACCTTC; cdr3_aa: CASTLPGQHYGYTF
d_call: TRBD1; clone_size: .; v_call: TRBV18; j_call: TRBJ2-7; cdr3_nt: TGTGCCAGCTCACGGGACAGGGGTTGGGGCGGCTACGAGCAGTACTTC; cdr3_aa: CASSRDRGWGGYEQYF
d_call: TRBD1; clone_size: .; v_call: TRBV15; j_call: TRBJ1-2; cdr3_nt: TGTGCCACCAGCAGACCGGGACAGGGGAACTATGGCTACACCTTC; cdr3_aa: CATSRPGQGNYGYTF
d_call: TRBD1; clone_size: .; v_call: TRBV5-1; j_call: TRBJ2-1; cdr3_nt: TGCGCCAGCAGCTGGGGACAGGGTGCCAGTGAGCAGTTCTTC; cdr3_aa: CASSWGQGASEQFF
d_call: .; clone_size: once; v_call: TRBV21-1; j_call: TRBJ1-4; cdr3_nt: TGTGCCAGCAGCAAAAGGGAATCGACAGGGAAACATGAAAAACTGTTTTTT; cdr3_aa: CASSKRESTGKHEKLFF
d_call: TRBD1; clone_size: once; v_call: TRBV5-8; j_call: TRBJ2-1; cdr3_nt: TGTGCCAGCAGCCTGGAAAGGGGGCGTCTTTTCAATGAGCAGTTCTTC; cdr3_aa: CASSLERGRLFNEQFF
d_call: .; clone_size: .; v_call: TRBV11-2; j_call: TRBJ2-7; cdr3_nt: TGTGCCAGCAGCTTGACACAGGGCCACGAGCAGTACTTC; cdr3_aa: CASSLTQGHEQYF
d_call: TRBD2; clone_size: .; v_call: TRBV5-4; j_call: TRBJ2-1; cdr3_nt: TGTGCCAGCAGCCGGACTAGCGGGACGAATGAGCAGTTCTTC; cdr3_aa: CASSRTSGTNEQFF
d_call: TRBD1; clone_size: .; v_call: TRBV30; j_call: TRBJ1-2; cdr3_nt: TGTGCCTGGAGTTTGAGTCGGCAGGGGGCCTATGGCTACACCTTC; cdr3_aa: CAWSLSRQGAYGYTF
d_call: TRBD2; clone_size: .; v_call: TRBV5-5; j_call: TRBJ2-1; cdr3_nt: TGTGCCAGCAGCTTGGGGCCTAGCGGGAGGTTCAATGAGCAGTTCTTC; cdr3_aa: CASSLGPSGRFNEQFF
d_call: .; clone_size: once; v_call: TRBV6-5; j_call: TRBJ1-1; cdr3_nt: TGTGCCAGCAGTACCAGCGGGGGAGGACACACTGAAGCTTTCTTT; cdr3_aa: CASSTSGGGHTEAFF
d_call: .; clone_size: .; v_call: TRBV7-9; j_call: TRBJ1-5; cdr3_nt: TGTGCCAGCAGCCAGACAGGAGTCAATCAGCCCCAGCATTTT; cdr3_aa: CASSQTGVNQPQHF
d_call: .; clone_size: .; v_call: TRBV6-6; j_call: TRBJ1-4; cdr3_nt: TGTGCCAGCAGTGACTCCGGGGTAACTAATGAAAAACTGTTTTTT; cdr3_aa: CASSDSGVTNEKLFF
d_call: TRBD2; clone_size: .; v_call: TRBV2; j_call: TRBJ2-7; cdr3_nt: TGTGCCAACAAAGCATCACCTAGCGGGAGAGGGGAGCAGTACTTC; cdr3_aa: CANKASPSGRGEQYF
d_call: .; clone_size: .; v_call: TRBV27; j_call: TRBJ1-4; cdr3_nt: TGTGCCAGCAGTTCCATCCTAAGCCGGGAGGAAAAACTGTTTTTT; cdr3_aa: CASSSILSREEKLFF
d_call: .; clone_size: .; v_call: TRBV7-9; j_call: TRBJ1-5; cdr3_nt: TGTGCCAGCAGCTTATCAAACAGGGTTGATCAGCCCCAGCATTTT; cdr3_aa: CASSLSNRVDQPQHF
d_call: .; clone_size: .; v_call: TRBV7-6; j_call: TRBJ2-7; cdr3_nt: TGTGCCAGCAGCTTAGGAGCCAGGGACTCCTACGAGCAGTACTTC; cdr3_aa: CASSLGARDSYEQYF
d_call: .; clone_size: .; v_call: TRBV30; j_call: TRBJ2-2; cdr3_nt: TGTGCCTGGAACCCTACAGCGCCCGGGGAGCTGTTTTTT; cdr3_aa: CAWNPTAPGELFF
d_call: TRBD1; clone_size: .; v_call: TRBV19; j_call: TRBJ2-7; cdr3_nt: TGTGCCAGTAGTGCTAAGGGACAGGGCATCTCCTACGAGCAGTACTTC; cdr3_aa: CASSAKGQGISYEQYF
d_call: .; clone_size: .; v_call: TRBV15; j_call: TRBJ1-2; cdr3_nt: TGTGCCACCAGCAGAGATCCGGGGGCTTATTACACCTTC; cdr3_aa: CATSRDPGAYYTF
d_call: .; clone_size: .; v_call: TRBV21-1; j_call: TRBJ2-7; cdr3_nt: TGTGCCAGCAGCAAAGCGGAGGGTAACGAGCAGTACTTC; cdr3_aa: CASSKAEGNEQYF